This TCR beta chain was recorded in a study of tumor and adjacent non-tumor tissue in lung cancer. Study at large: There were around 11 adenocarcinoma, a couple of squamous cell carcinoma and 1 small cell lung cancer cases. Around 4.5 million productive TCRbeta reads were obtained per sample on average.

This sample's RNA came from whole unsorted tissue. Between August and November 2014, newly diagnosed, chemotherapy-naive lung cancer patients underwent thoracic surgery in China. The library came from three nested PCR rounds adapted from ARM-PCR protocols. TCRdb redid the calling of the multiplex PCR reads with MiXCR, one entry per CDR3 protein. Of 200,000 to 250,000 distinct CDR3 sequences in the sample, about 71% were seen once. Comment on this clonotype: Just one base apart from a much larger clone, this may be a read error.

The sequenced material came from lung tumor tissue. The TCR comes from a man in his 60s with non-small cell lung cancer.

The CDR3 sequence is CSVATGLESSLF. In DNA, the CDR3 is TGCAGCGTTGCGACAGGCCTTGAGAGTTCGTTATTC. The V gene is TRBV29-1, the J gene TRBJ2-1; possible D gene TRBD1, 6 bases. Germline V gene data show CDR1 as SQVTM and CDR2 as ANQGSEA. The CDR3 consists of 12 residues.